This T cell receptor (beta chain) was sequenced in a study of T cell responses to AZD1222 COVID-19 vaccine. General study results and limits: Most donors were white British and more were female, and clonal diversity was possibly underestimated. All repertoire sampling was performed exclusively after the peak T cell response. In the spike-specific TCR repertoire, nearly half reportedly target unmutated variant regions. Vaccine-associated CD4 TCRs spanned spike, dominant at 160-218 and 743-854.

This CDR3 has 14 amino acids. CDR1 is DFQATT, CDR2 SNEGSKA, per germline (reference sequence). V lost 3 bases and J lost 3, with 15 bases in between. Generated by immunoSEQ multiplex PCR, the TCRdb table keeps only in-frame clones and is missing some. The sample lists over 95,000 clones; more than 85% were seen once. A note on this clone: The target antigen is unknown.

The sample consisted of peripheral blood, taken 28 days after the second AZD1222 dose. The chain carries TRBV20-1 and TRBJ2-7; D is possibly TRBD1 (6 bases). The receptor was derived from an adult who received the AZD1222 COVID-19 vaccine. The CDR3 region is CSASNRVIGYEQYF. Here the CDR3 DNA reads TGCAGTGCTAGTAACAGGGTAATCGGCTACGAGCAGTACTTC.